This is a list of T cell receptor beta chains from one sample in a study of cytomegalovirus exposure and HLA in healthy donors. The protocol was immunoSEQ multiplex PCR, while the TCRdb copy is restricted to in-frame clones and leaves out a portion. This table holds under 150,000 clones, just over 70% found once. Material: PBMCs. The receptors derive from a woman aged 55-75 years in good health and CMV-seropositive. Both conserved end residues are part of each CDR3. The order of the fields is clone size, V gene, D gene, J gene, CDR3 protein, CDR3 DNA. The D gene is left open where the match is weak. Where a row states a size, it is once, few, many or the class of an expanded clone; other rows omit it.

-	TRBV10-1	-	TRBJ2-5	CASSPGGYGETQYF	TGCGCCAGCAGTCCAGGAGGGTATGGAGAGACCCAGTACTTC
-	TRBV5-4	TRBD1	TRBJ2-5	CASSLAQGARETQYF	TGTGCCAGCAGCTTGGCGCAGGGGGCTAGGGAGACCCAGTACTTC
-	TRBV7-6	TRBD1	TRBJ1-4	CASSPDRGNEKLFF	TGTGCCAGCAGCCCCGACAGGGGAAATGAAAAACTGTTTTTT
-	TRBV10-1	TRBD1	TRBJ1-6	CASRDRGDSPLHF	TGCGCCAGCAGGGACAGGGGTGATTCACCCCTCCACTTT
-	TRBV4-1	-	TRBJ1-5	CASSQGAPPGINQPQHF	TGCGCCAGCAGCCAAGGCGCTCCTCCAGGGATCAATCAGCCCCAGCATTTT
-	TRBV19	TRBD1	TRBJ2-2	CASSYTGVAGELFF	TGTGCCAGTAGTTATACAGGGGTGGCCGGGGAGCTGTTTTTT
few	TRBV7-9	TRBD1	TRBJ2-7	CASSLSGTGQYEQYF	TGTGCCAGCAGTTTGTCCGGGACAGGGCAATACGAGCAGTACTTC
-	TRBV2	-	TRBJ2-7	CASRRQNEQYF	TGTGCCAGCAGGCGACAAAACGAGCAGTACTTC
-	TRBV6-5	-	TRBJ1-2	CASSYSNAREAYGYTF	TGTGCCAGCAGTTACTCGAACGCCAGGGAGGCTTATGGCTACACCTTC
-	TRBV10-1	-	TRBJ1-5	CASSEAGVGQPQHF	TGCGCCAGCAGTGAGGCGGGTGTGGGTCAGCCCCAGCATTTT
few	TRBV27	-	TRBJ1-5	CASSLGHLSNQPQHF	TGTGCCAGCAGTTTGGGGCACCTTAGCAATCAGCCCCAGCATTTT
-	TRBV5-6	-	TRBJ2-7	CASSFTAYEQYF	TGTGCCAGCAGCTTTACAGCCTACGAGCAGTACTTC
-	TRBV7-9	-	TRBJ1-2	CASSLEGRSYGYTF	TGTGCCAGCAGCTTGGAGGGCAGGTCTTATGGCTACACCTTC
-	TRBV7-8	-	TRBJ1-2	CASSLGPGNYGYTF	TGTGCCAGCAGCTTAGGCCCAGGGAACTATGGCTACACCTTC
-	TRBV29-1	-	TRBJ2-7	CSVGGGAYEQYF	TGCAGCGTTGGGGGAGGAGCCTACGAGCAGTACTTC
-	TRBV4-2	-	TRBJ2-7	CASSQDGVGGSYEQYF	TGTGCCAGCAGCCAAGATGGAGTAGGGGGCTCCTACGAGCAGTACTTC
-	TRBV6-1	-	TRBJ1-5	CASSESNQPQHF	TGTGCCAGCAGTGAATCTAATCAGCCCCAGCATTTT
-	TRBV7-7	-	TRBJ2-2	CASSPPADTGELFF	TGTGCCAGCAGCCCGCCTGCGGACACCGGGGAGCTGTTTTTT
few	TRBV19	TRBD1	TRBJ2-2	CASSIAQGAWGELFF	TGTGCCAGTAGTATAGCACAGGGGGCCTGGGGGGAGCTGTTTTTT
-	TRBV4-1	-	TRBJ1-3	CASSQERRSRGNTIYF	TGCGCCAGCAGCCAAGAGCGTAGAAGTCGGGGAAACACCATATATTTT
-	TRBV10-1	TRBD1	TRBJ1-1	CASSELETGREAFF	TGCGCCAGCAGTGAGCTAGAGACAGGGCGAGAAGCTTTCTTT
-	TRBV9	TRBD1	TRBJ1-5	CASSVGGDRAQPQHF	TGTGCCAGCAGCGTAGGGGGGGACAGGGCTCAGCCCCAGCATTTT
-	TRBV29-1	-	TRBJ2-3	CSVRLGRGDTQYF	TGCAGCGTAAGACTCGGCCGAGGGGATACGCAGTATTTT
-	TRBV6-6	-	TRBJ2-7	CASSYTGPAYEQYF	TGTGCCAGCAGTTATACAGGACCAGCCTACGAGCAGTACTTC
-	TRBV14	TRBD2	TRBJ2-3	CASSQGLAGTDTQYF	TGTGCCAGCAGCCAAGGACTAGCGGGGACAGATACGCAGTATTTT
-	TRBV11-2	-	TRBJ1-2	CASSPEGDGYTF	TGTGCCAGCAGCCCTGAGGGAGATGGCTACACCTTC
once	TRBV5-1	-	TRBJ1-1	CASSTLGQSKWGTEAFF	TGCGCCAGCAGTACCCTCGGACAGTCTAAATGGGGCACTGAAGCTTTCTTT
-	TRBV6-1	TRBD1	TRBJ1-2	CASTLGTVAYGYTF	TGTGCCAGCACCCTCGGGACAGTTGCGTATGGCTACACCTTC
-	TRBV27	-	TRBJ1-5	CASRRDNQPQHF	TGTGCCAGCAGGAGGGATAATCAGCCCCAGCATTTT
-	TRBV7-8	-	TRBJ2-3	CASSLGGEGTQYF	TGTGCCAGCAGCCTAGGGGGGGAGGGTACGCAGTATTTT
-	TRBV5-6	-	TRBJ2-7	CASSLRPEGQYF	TGTGCCAGCAGCTTGCGTCCCGAGGGGCAGTACTTC
-	TRBV11-2	-	TRBJ1-5	CASSFGWAQPQHF	TGTGCCAGCAGCTTCGGTTGGGCACAGCCCCAGCATTTT
few	TRBV4-1	TRBD1	TRBJ2-5	CASSRQTGGQETQYF	TGCGCCAGCAGCCGCCAAACAGGGGGGCAAGAGACCCAGTACTTC
-	TRBV9	TRBD2	TRBJ2-2	CASSASGVNTGELFF	TGTGCCAGCAGCGCTAGCGGGGTGAACACCGGGGAGCTGTTTTTT
-	TRBV13	-	TRBJ1-2	CASSLAVRRGSGYTF	TGTGCCAGCAGCTTAGCAGTAAGGCGGGGAAGCGGCTACACCTTC
-	TRBV5-6	-	TRBJ1-2	CASSGRTAGGYTF	TGTGCCAGCAGCGGCAGGACAGCGGGGGGCTACACCTTC
-	TRBV5-1	TRBD1	TRBJ2-7	CASSSGTAYYEQYF	TGCGCCAGCAGCTCCGGGACAGCTTACTACGAGCAGTACTTC
-	TRBV5-1	TRBD1	TRBJ1-2	CASSIRDRGVGYGYTF	TGCGCCAGCAGCATCCGGGACAGGGGAGTAGGGTATGGCTACACCTTC
many	TRBV27	TRBD1	TRBJ2-7	CASSSTGTGAPYEQYF	TGTGCCAGCAGTTCTACCGGGACAGGGGCCCCCTACGAGCAGTACTTC
-	TRBV11-2	-	TRBJ1-6	CASSLPGPLHF	TGTGCCAGCAGCTTACCCGGGCCCCTCCACTTT
-	TRBV7-8	-	TRBJ1-2	CASSPDILYGYTF	TGTGCCAGCAGCCCCGACATCCTCTATGGCTACACCTTC
-	TRBV11-2	-	TRBJ2-5	CASSLGTGIFFQETQYF	TGTGCCAGCAGCTTAGGTACGGGAATCTTCTTCCAAGAGACCCAGTACTTC
-	TRBV19	-	TRBJ1-5	CASLTGNSNQPQHF	TGTGCCAGCCTCACGGGGAATAGCAATCAGCCCCAGCATTTT
once	TRBV5-1	TRBD1	TRBJ1-2	CASSLSSAGGASYGYTF	TGCGCCAGCAGCTTGTCCTCGGCAGGGGGCGCGAGCTATGGCTACACCTTC
-	TRBV10-3	TRBD2	TRBJ2-5	CAIRLAGQETQYF	TGTGCCATCAGACTAGCGGGGCAGGAGACCCAGTACTTC
few	TRBV6-5	-	TRBJ2-1	CASTARSYNEQFF	TGTGCCAGCACCGCGAGGTCCTACAATGAGCAGTTCTTC
-	TRBV9	TRBD1	TRBJ1-2	CASSVAAGGEYGYTF	TGTGCCAGCAGCGTAGCGGCAGGGGGCGAGTACGGCTACACCTTC
once	TRBV7-3	-	TRBJ1-1	CASSLTTATEAFF	TGTGCCAGCAGCTTAACGACAGCCACTGAAGCTTTCTTT
-	TRBV2	-	TRBJ1-5	CASTGSPANQPQHF	TGTGCCAGCACCGGTAGCCCCGCAAATCAGCCCCAGCATTTT
few	TRBV6-1	-	TRBJ2-1	CASTTGYNEQFF	TGTGCCAGCACGACAGGTTACAATGAGCAGTTCTTC
-	TRBV19	TRBD1	TRBJ1-3	CASGQRNTIYF	TGTGCGTCGGGACAGCGAAACACCATATATTTT
once	TRBV7-8	-	TRBJ1-5	CASSPLNRDTNQPQHF	TGTGCCAGCAGCCCTTTAAACCGGGACACCAATCAGCCCCAGCATTTT
-	TRBV19	-	TRBJ1-1	CASRVGGALDTEAFF	TGTGCCAGTAGAGTCGGGGGGGCGCTGGACACTGAAGCTTTCTTT